Ten or more counts support the clone carrying this T cell receptor (beta chain). V gave up 5 bases and J gave up 5 bases, with 18 bases separating them. CDR3 size: 14 residues. Germline loops: CDR1 DFQATT, CDR2 SNEGSKA (reference sequence). By 5'RACE with 10-nucleotide random UMIs, the cDNA was made. TCRdb independently ran MiXCR on the 5' RACE reads; one entry per CDR3 protein. The table includes tens of thousands of distinct CDR3 sequences, 3.5% detected once. These data come from a study of neurological immune-mediated disorders. This rearrangement joins TRBV20-1 to TRBJ1-2; maybe TRBD1 (6 bases). The sequenced material came from PBMCs. The TCR comes from a woman in her forties or fifties with multiple sclerosis. Written as DNA, the CDR3 is TGCAGTGCTGGTGAGGGGGTGGCTGGTTATGGCTACACCTTC. It specifies CSAGEGVAGYGYTF.